Following are 11 T cell receptor beta chains from one sample sequenced in a study of T cell repertoires in breast cancer (dated by TCRdb to the mid-2010s). Libraries were prepared through emulsion pairing. This sample was sequenced with an Illumina MiSeq. Unpaired genes were suppressed in a second nested PCR with blocking oligos, after which Illumina adaptors and barcodes were added in a third nested PCR. In TCRdb, the public reads were trimmed at Q25 with fastp and aligned with MiXCR, with productive beta chains retained. CDR3 protein duplicates are merged, each entry listing the most common genes and DNA. The sample table lists tens of thousands of distinct CDR3 sequences, 45% of them with a count of one. The top ten hold around three fifths of the sample. Paired alpha-beta TCRs of CD8+ T cells were analyzed using an expanded emulsion RT-PCR method with primers for all TCR V genes. The source material was CD8+ T cells. The receptors were gathered from a pool of human donors with breast cancer or a healthy control (not recorded which).

DNA for the CDR3: TGCAGTGCTTCTAAGCCCGCGATACTTGTAGACGAGCAGTACTTC. Residues: CSASKPAILVDEQYF. V usage is TRBV20-1 and J usage is TRBJ2-7; D not resolved. CDR1 and CDR2 (germline): DFQATT, SNEGSKA (reference sequence). The CDR3 runs 15 residues. Trimming shortened V by 5 bases and J by 5 bases, and 22 bases separated the two germline ends.

On this clonotype itself: Relative to the germline gene, one junction end is altered; a read error may explain this. The chain combines TRBV19 with TRBJ1-6; the D gene is possibly TRBD1 (6 bases). CDR3 length equals 14 residues. The germline gives CDR1 LNHDA, CDR2 SQIVND (reference sequence). As DNA, the CDR3 is TGTGCCGGTAGTCCTCAGGGGAGTAATTCACCCCTCCACTTT. Translation gives CAGSPQGSNSPLHF.

This clonotype was seen more than once but under ten times. The CDR3 loop is CASSSTRTDTEAFF. CDR3 nucleotides: TGTGCCAGTAGTAGCACGAGGACAGACACTGAAGCTTTCTTT. This chain uses TRBV19 with TRBJ1-1; weak D call: TRBD1 (6 bases). The CDR3 extends over 14 amino acids. CDR1 LNHDA and CDR2 SQIVND come from the germline V gene (reference sequence). Trimming removed 4 bases from V and 3 bases from J, with 12 bases in between. The variable domain in full, completed from reference TRBV19 and TRBJ1-1, reads DGGITQSPKYLFRKEGQNVTLSCEQNLNHDAMYWYRQDPGQGLRLIYYSQIVNDFQKGDIAEGYSVSREKKESFPLTVTSAQKNPTAFYLCASSSTRTDTEAFFGQGTRLTVV.

This chain connects TRBV20-1 to TRBJ2-4; D possibly uses TRBD1 or TRBD2 (5 bases each). In germline, CDR1 is DFQATT, CDR2 SNEGSKA (reference sequence). The V and J ends lost 1 base and 0 bases respectively, with 13 bases between them. This CDR3 spans 16 amino acids. CDR3: CSARGRDAIAKNIQYF. CDR3 in DNA: TGCAGTGCTAGAGGCAGGGACGCTATAGCCAAAAACATTCAGTACTTC.

This clonotype was seen at least ten times. This chain joins TRBV20-1 and TRBJ1-5; the D gene is possibly TRBD1 (5 bases). Germline CDR1 is DFQATT and CDR2 is SNEGSKA (reference sequence). Trimming removed 5 bases from V and 3 bases from J, with 11 bases in between. The CDR3 extends over 13 amino acids. CDR3 sequence reads: CSAAAGSNQPQHF. The CDR3 DNA is TGCAGTGCTGCCGCAGGGTCCAATCAGCCCCAGCATTTT.

The chain links TRBV4-3 to TRBJ1-1, with 7 bases that match TRBD1. The CDR3 is made up of 14 amino acids. CDR1 and CDR2 from the germline V gene are LGHNA and YSLEER. Trimming removed 6 bases from V and 6 bases from J; junction bases left unmatched: 10. CDR3 loop: CASRPTGEIAEAFF. CDR3 coding DNA: TGCGCCAGCAGACCTACAGGGGAGATAGCTGAAGCTTTCTTT.

The chain combines TRBV20-1 with TRBJ1-1, with a tentative D call TRBD1 (5 bases). Germline-derived CDR1 and CDR2 are DFQATT and SNEGSKA (reference sequence). The V end lost 0 bases, the J end lost 3 bases, and 11 bases lay between the germline ends. The CDR3 runs 14 residues. The CDR3 bases are TGCAGTGCTAGAGAACGTGACAGTTACACTGAAGCTTTCTTT. It is translated as CSARERDSYTEAFF.

The sample holds a few counts of this clonotype. The chain uses TRBV20-1 and TRBJ2-1; 11 bases line up with TRBD2. J lost 7 bases, V lost 1 base, and 3 bases had no gene match. This CDR3 region has 14 residues. CDR1 is DFQATT, CDR2 SNEGSKA, per germline (reference sequence). CDR3 DNA: TGCAGTGCTAGAGTAGCGGGGGGGGTAAATGAGCAGTTCTTC. Its protein product is CSARVAGGVNEQFF.

On this clonotype: A much larger clone differs from this one at a single base, so this may be a read error. The DNA of the CDR3 is TGTACCAGCAGTCGAGCGGGTAGCTACGAGCAGTACTTC. Translation gives CTSSRAGSYEQYF. The V and J genes are TRBV27 and TRBJ2-7, with D perhaps matching TRBD2 (6 bases). This CDR3 is built from 13 residues. Germline CDR1 MNHEY, CDR2 SMNVEV (reference sequence).

This clonotype was recorded once. The junction departs from germline at one end; a sequencing error may be responsible. The chain joins TRBV2 to TRBJ2-3; D might be TRBD2 (5 bases). Looked up from germline, CDR1 is SNHLY and CDR2 is FYNNEI. The CDR3 sequence is 16 residues long. CDR3 sequence (DNA): TGTGTCAGCAGTGATTCTTGGACTTCTAGCACAGATACGCAGTATTTT. This gives the protein CVSSDSWTSSTDTQYF.

CDR3 DNA: TGCAGTGCTAACCCTAGCGGGAGGAGATACAATGAGCAGTTCTTC. Amino acids: CSANPSGRRYNEQFF. This chain connects TRBV20-1 to TRBJ2-1; TRBD2 matches 11 bases. The CDR3 is 15 amino acids. The trim removed 4 bases at V and 4 bases at J, leaving 6 bases unmatched. Germline CDR1 DFQATT, CDR2 SNEGSKA (reference sequence).